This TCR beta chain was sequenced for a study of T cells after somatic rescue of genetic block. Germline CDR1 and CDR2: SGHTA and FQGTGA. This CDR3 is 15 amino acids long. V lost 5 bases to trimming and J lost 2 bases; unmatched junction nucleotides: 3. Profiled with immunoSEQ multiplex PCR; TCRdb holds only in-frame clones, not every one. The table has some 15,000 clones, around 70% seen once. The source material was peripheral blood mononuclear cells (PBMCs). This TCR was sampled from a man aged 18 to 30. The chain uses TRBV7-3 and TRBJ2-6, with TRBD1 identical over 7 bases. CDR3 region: CASSLDRAGANVLTF. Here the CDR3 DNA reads TGTGCCAGCAGCCTCGACAGGGCTGGGGCCAACGTCCTGACTTTC.